One and the same sample provided the 21 T cell receptor beta chains below, sequenced in a study of T cell responses to AZD1222 COVID-19 vaccine. Method: immunoSEQ multiplex PCR; TCRdb's copy keeps in-frame clones and lacks some. The sample carries about 120,000 clones, 87% recorded once. The starting material was peripheral blood, obtained on day 0 of AZD1222 vaccination. The receptors were gathered from an adult in good health.

This clone has only a few counts. The chain recombines TRBV6-5 with TRBJ1-3; unclear D gene. CDR3 size: 16 residues. The germline V gene encodes CDR1 MNHEY and CDR2 SVGAGI. Trimming shortened V by 0 bases and J by 0 bases, and 9 bases separated the two germline ends. CDR3 DNA sequence: TGTGCCAGCAGTTACTCGTGGGATTTCTCTGGAAACACCATATATTTT. This codes for CASSYSWDFSGNTIYF.

J is TRBJ2-5 and V is TRBV12-1; the table gives TRBD2 as D, unverified against the DNA. TRBV12-1 constitutes a pseudogene. The CDR3 spans 15 residues. The CDR3 sequence: CASSFVSSGQETQYF. The CDR3 DNA is TGTGCCAGCAGCTTTGTTTCTAGCGGGCAAGAGACCCAGTACTTC.

V usage is TRBV28 and J usage is TRBJ1-1; no clear D. The CDR3 loop spans 16 amino acids. CDR1 and CDR2 from the germline V gene are MDHEN and SYDVKM. V lost 2 bases and J 4 bases, leaving 17 bases between the germline ends. The CDR3 DNA sequence: TGTGCCAGCAGTTTAGGCTTAGGGTATCCTGGCACTGAAGCTTTCTTT. Translation: CASSLGLGYPGTEAFF.

The V call is TRBV18, the J call TRBJ1-6; 8 nucleotides align to TRBD1. The CDR3 loop spans 13 amino acids. Germline assignment: CDR1 KGHSH and CDR2 LQKENI. Trimming removed 4 bases from V and 9 bases from J; junction bases left unmatched: 2. CDR3 in DNA: TGTGCCAGCTCACTGGACAGGGTTTCACCCCTCCACTTT. Amino acid sequence: CASSLDRVSPLHF.

This sequence joins TRBV7-9 and TRBJ1-5; TRBD1 aligns across 8 bases. The V and J ends lost 5 bases and 6 bases, in that order; junction bases with no gene match: 3. CDR1 is SEHNR, CDR2 FQNEAQ, per germline (reference sequence). The CDR3 length is 13 residues. This CDR3 reads CASSPTGVQPQHF. The CDR3 region has the DNA TGTGCCAGCAGCCCGACAGGGGTTCAGCCCCAGCATTTT.

The chain combines TRBV19 with TRBJ1-1; TRBD1 might be the D (6 bases). The CDR3 totals 16 residues. V lost 7 bases and J 0 bases, leaving 18 bases between the germline ends. Germline-derived CDR1 and CDR2 are LNHDA and SQIVND (reference sequence). The CDR3, as DNA: TGTGCCAGTACGGAAGGGGGAAGCGGGATGAACACTGAAGCTTTCTTT. It specifies CASTEGGSGMNTEAFF.

This clone was seen a handful of times. The chain carries TRBV6-5 and TRBJ2-3; D remains unclear. Trimming pared 7 bases from V and 5 bases from J, leaving 10 bases between. The CDR3 consists of 12 residues. CDR1 is MNHEY, CDR2 SVGAGI, per germline. The CDR3 here is CASMHSGDTQYF. The CDR3 coding sequence is TGTGCCAGCATGCACTCGGGAGATACGCAGTATTTT.

DNA for the CDR3: TGTGCCTGGGCGACTAGCGGGAGTCACGAGCAGTACTTC. Its translation is CAWATSGSHEQYF. V usage is TRBV30 and J usage is TRBJ2-7; TRBD2 matches at 12 bases. The CDR3 totals 13 residues. After removal of 5 bases from V and 5 bases from J, the junction contained 4 bases not matched to a gene. CDR1 and CDR2 from the germline V gene are GTSNPN and SVGIG (reference sequence).

The rearrangement joins TRBV20-1 to TRBJ2-5, with 7 bases fitting TRBD2. The V gene end was trimmed by 3 bases and the J gene end by 2 bases; junction bases not matched to a gene: 6. Germline lookup yields CDR1 DFQATT and CDR2 SNEGSKA (reference sequence). This CDR3 is built from 14 residues. The CDR3 protein is CSASGWTSQETQYF. DNA of the CDR3: TGCAGTGCTAGTGGGTGGACTAGTCAAGAGACCCAGTACTTC.

V gene TRBV6-6 combines with J gene TRBJ1-6; D gene uncertain. CDR3 length equals 16 residues. The V end lost 6 bases, the J end lost 0 bases, and 12 bases lay between the germline ends. Germline CDR1 and CDR2: MNHNY and SVGAGI (reference sequence). CDR3 DNA: TGTGCCAGCAGCAGTTCCTTTAGCTCCTATAATTCACCCCTCCACTTT. Its protein is CASSSSFSSYNSPLHF.

The V call is TRBV14, the J call TRBJ1-2; D not resolved. Trimming removed 4 bases at V and 8 bases at J, with 20 bases between. This CDR3 has 15 residues. The germline V gene has CDR1 SGHDN and CDR2 FVKESK. The DNA of the CDR3 is TGTGCCAGCAGCCTAATGCAGGAGGGATACGCGGGCTACACCTTC. This sequence encodes CASSLMQEGYAGYTF.

The chain links TRBV3-1 (or the pseudogene TRBV3-2) to TRBJ1-4; D may be TRBD1 (5 bases). The length of the CDR3 is 15 residues. Trimming removed 3 bases at V and 2 bases at J, with 10 bases between. The germline gives CDR1 LGHDT, CDR2 YNNKEL (reference sequence). This chain's CDR3 is CASSHYGTTNEKLFF. As DNA, the CDR3 is TGTGCCAGCAGCCATTATGGGACCACTAATGAAAAACTGTTTTTT.

The rearrangement joins TRBV30 to TRBJ1-1; D is possibly TRBD1 (6 bases). Germline V CDR1 and CDR2: GTSNPN, SVGIG (reference sequence). V was shortened by 2 bases and J by 3 bases, with 10 bases between the two germline ends. The CDR3 covers 13 residues. CDR3 sequence: CAWSLAGDTEAFF. In DNA, the CDR3 is TGTGCCTGGAGTTTGGCAGGGGACACTGAAGCTTTCTTT.

The J gene is TRBJ1-2, the V gene TRBV13; weak D call: TRBD1 (6 bases). The length of the CDR3 is 15 residues. The V end lost 4 bases, the J end lost 8 bases, and 20 bases lay between the germline ends. The germline V gene encodes CDR1 PRHDT and CDR2 FYEKMQ (reference sequence). The CDR3 DNA follows: TGTGCCAGCAGCTCGCCTGGGGGGGACAAATGGGGCTACACCTTC. Translated, it gives CASSSPGGDKWGYTF.

The V call is TRBV18, the J call TRBJ1-4; D remains unclear. There are 13 residues in the CDR3. V was cut by 0 bases and J by 8 bases, with 7 bases left in between. Germline V gene lookup returns CDR1 KGHSH and CDR2 LQKENI. The chain's CDR3 is CASSPPRHEKLFF. The CDR3 region has the DNA TGTGCCAGCTCACCACCTCGTCACGAAAAACTGTTTTTT.

This chain joins TRBV19 and TRBJ2-3, with D tentatively TRBD1 (6 bases). Germline V gene lookup returns CDR1 LNHDA and CDR2 SQIVND (reference sequence). Trimming stripped 7 bases from V and 6 bases from J, with 20 bases between. This CDR3 has 15 amino acids. The CDR3 spells CASTLQGMVSDTQYF. Here the CDR3 DNA reads TGTGCCAGTACCCTACAGGGTATGGTGTCGGATACGCAGTATTTT.

V gene TRBV7-2 combines with J gene TRBJ1-5; 9 bases match TRBD1. This CDR3 region has 16 residues. The ends lost 4 bases at V and 1 base at J; junction bases unmatched: 5. Looked up from germline, CDR1 is SGHTA and CDR2 is FQGNSA. The CDR3 spells CASSYGTGLSNQPQHF. The CDR3 DNA reads as TGTGCCAGCAGCTACGGGACAGGGCTGAGCAATCAGCCCCAGCATTTT.

The genes are TRBV30 and TRBJ1-1, with D possibly matching TRBD1 (5 bases). The V gene lost 2 bases and the J gene lost 1 base, with 11 bases spanning the gap. The CDR3 totals 14 residues. CDR1 and CDR2 from the germline V gene are GTSNPN and SVGIG (reference sequence). CDR3 region: CAWSTGRANTEAFF. CDR3 in DNA: TGTGCCTGGAGTACGGGGCGGGCGAACACTGAAGCTTTCTTT.

Only a few counts were recorded for this clone. The rearrangement links TRBV11-2 to TRBJ2-7; TRBD1 matches at 10 bases. J was trimmed by 7 bases and V by 3 bases; bases with no gene match: 9. CDR3 length: 15 residues. Germline CDR1 reads SGHAT; CDR2 reads FQNNGV. The CDR3 DNA reads TGTGCCAGCAGCTTCCCGGACAGGGGGTCGGGTGAGCAGTACTTC. This sequence encodes CASSFPDRGSGEQYF.

The chain links TRBV7-3 to TRBJ2-3; TRBD1 matches at 8 bases. Germline-derived CDR1 and CDR2 are SGHTA and FQGTGA. The V gene end was trimmed by 5 bases and the J gene end by 6 bases; junction bases not matched to a gene: 7. The CDR3 totals 14 residues. Here the CDR3 DNA reads TGTGCCAGCAGCCCAGGACAGGGAAGGGATACGCAGTATTTT. Translation: CASSPGQGRDTQYF. Looking up the rest from reference TRBV7-3 and TRBJ2-3 gives the full variable domain: GAGVSQTPSNKVTEKGKYVELRCDPISGHTALYWYRQSLGQGPEFLIYFQGTGAADDSGLPNDRFFAVRPEGSVSTLKIQRTERGDSAVYLCASSPGQGRDTQYFGPGTRLTVL.

The chain has TRBV27 and TRBJ1-1; 7 positions agree with TRBD1. With V trimmed by 6 bases and J by 1 base, 8 bases remained unmatched. Germline V gene lookup returns CDR1 MNHEY and CDR2 SMNVEV (reference sequence). CDR3 length: 15 amino acids. CDR3 DNA: TGTGCCAGCAGACCAATCGACAGGGAGAACACTGAAGCTTTCTTT. Translated, it gives CASRPIDRENTEAFF.